These 2 T cell receptor beta chains were all obtained from the same sample, sequenced in a study of identical twins. MiXCR was run by TCRdb on the 5' RACE reads, yielding one entry per CDR3 protein. The sample has hundreds of thousands of distinct CDR3 sequences, just over 7% seen once; the top ten hold 1.6%. These data were likewise used in another study, on yellow fever vaccine responses in identical twins.

The sequencing input was PBMCs. All receptors derive from a woman between 18 and 29 years old in good health.

The V call is TRBV19, the J call TRBJ2-2, with 7 bases lining up with TRBD1. The V gene's germline CDR1 is LNHDA and CDR2 SQIVND (reference sequence). This CDR3 has 14 amino acids. The junction had 4 bases not matched to a gene; V was cut back by 8 bases and J by 1 base. CDR3 in amino acids: CASGQVRNTGELFF. As DNA, the CDR3 is TGTGCCAGTGGACAGGTCAGGAACACCGGGGAGCTGTTTTTT.

This clonotype has just a few counts. The chain joins TRBV5-1 to TRBJ2-5; 14 bases align to TRBD2. The CDR3 is made up of 19 amino acids. The J segment lost 4 bases and the V segment lost 0 bases, leaving 11 bases of the junction unmatched. Germline loops: CDR1 SGHRS, CDR2 YFSETQ. The CDR3: CASSLVGLAGGGTLETQYF. The CDR3 region has the DNA TGCGCCAGCAGCTTGGTCGGACTAGCGGGAGGCGGGACACTAGAGACCCAGTACTTC.